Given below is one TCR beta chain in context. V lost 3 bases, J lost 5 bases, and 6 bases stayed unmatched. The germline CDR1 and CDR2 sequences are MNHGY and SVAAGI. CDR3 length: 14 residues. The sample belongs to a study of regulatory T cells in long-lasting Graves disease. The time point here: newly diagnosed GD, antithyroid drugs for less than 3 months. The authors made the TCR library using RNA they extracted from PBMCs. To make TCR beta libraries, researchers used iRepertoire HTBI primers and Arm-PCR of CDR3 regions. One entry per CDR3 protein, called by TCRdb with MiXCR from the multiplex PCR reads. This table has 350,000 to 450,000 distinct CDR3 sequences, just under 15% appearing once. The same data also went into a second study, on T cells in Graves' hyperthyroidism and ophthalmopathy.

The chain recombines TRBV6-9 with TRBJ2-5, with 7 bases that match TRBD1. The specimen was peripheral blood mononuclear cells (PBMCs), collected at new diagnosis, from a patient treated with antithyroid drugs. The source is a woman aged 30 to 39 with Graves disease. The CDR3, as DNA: TGTGCCAGCAGTTACACGGGACAGTCGGAGACCCAGTACTTC. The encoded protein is CASSYTGQSETQYF.